Following are 10 T cell receptor beta chains from one sample sequenced in a study of blood T cell repertoires in COVID-19. This table comes from immunoSEQ multiplex PCR, and its TCRdb copy is limited to in-frame clones, with some not included. The sample shows more than 150,000 clones, roughly three quarters of them seen only once. What was sequenced was peripheral blood. All receptors come from a man aged 55-75 years with active or convalescent COVID-19.

The chain couples TRBV21-1 to TRBJ2-1; the table's D call, TRBD1, was not checked against the DNA. TRBV21-1 is labeled a pseudogene. The CDR3 has 18 amino acids. The CDR3 DNA reads TGTGCCAGCAGCTTCCGGACATACAGGGGTATCTCCTACAATGAGCAGTTCTTC. Translated, it gives CASSFRTYRGISYNEQFF.

The J gene is TRBJ2-5, the V gene TRBV6-5; D may be TRBD1 (8 bases). The CDR3 is 14 residues long. The germline V gene encodes CDR1 MNHEY and CDR2 SVGAGI. Deletions cut 6 bases from V and 4 bases from J, with 15 bases between. The CDR3 DNA reads as TGTGCCAGCAGACACAGGGGGGGAGGAGAGACCCAGTACTTC. The encoded protein is CASRHRGGGETQYF.

The rearrangement joins TRBV7-9 to TRBJ2-7, with D uncertain. Trimming took 1 base from V and 0 from J, leaving 7 bases between them. The CDR3 is made up of 14 amino acids. Germline CDR1 reads SEHNR; CDR2 reads FQNEAQ (reference sequence). CDR3 DNA: TGTGCCAGCAGCTTAGAAGTCAGCTCCTACGAGCAGTACTTC. Its translation is CASSLEVSSYEQYF.

In DNA form, the CDR3 reads TGTGCCAGTAGTACATTGACAGGGATGTCCGGGGAGCTGTTTTTT. This translates into CASSTLTGMSGELFF. The chain joins TRBV19 to TRBJ2-2; 7 bases are a match to TRBD1. Germline V gives CDR1 LNHDA, CDR2 SQIVND (reference sequence). The CDR3 runs to 15 residues. The V segment lost 4 bases and the J segment 6 bases; nucleotides outside the gene matches: 8. The full variable domain, rest sourced from reference TRBV19 and TRBJ2-2, is DGGITQSPKYLFRKEGQNVTLSCEQNLNHDAMYWYRQDPGQGLRLIYYSQIVNDFQKGDIAEGYSVSREKKESFPLTVTSAQKNPTAFYLCASSTLTGMSGELFFGEGSRLTVL.

V and J are TRBV28 and TRBJ1-5; D may be TRBD1 (5 bases). The CDR3 contains 13 residues. V dropped 5 bases and J dropped 7 bases, with 12 bases sitting between them. Germline V gene sequence: CDR1 MDHEN, CDR2 SYDVKM. The CDR3: CASSTPREQPQHF. CDR3 nucleotides: TGTGCCAGCAGTACACCCAGGGAACAGCCCCAGCATTTT.

This chain connects TRBV6-1 to TRBJ2-1; 9 positions match TRBD2. J was trimmed by 9 bases and V by 1 base; bases with no gene match: 4. The CDR3 length is 14 residues. Germline V CDR1 and CDR2: MNHNS, SASEGT. The CDR3 DNA reads as TGTGCCAGCAGTGAAGGGGTTAGCGGGGGTGAGCAGTTCTTC. It translates to CASSEGVSGGEQFF.

The chain combines TRBV7-2 with TRBJ2-2; 9 nucleotides line up with TRBD1. The CDR3 spans 15 residues. CDR1 and CDR2 from the germline V gene are SGHTA and FQGNSA. The V segment lost 7 bases and the J segment 6 bases; nucleotides outside the gene matches: 9. CDR3 sequence (DNA): TGTGCCAGCATCCCGGGGACAGGGAATCCCGGGGAGCTGTTTTTT. As protein: CASIPGTGNPGELFF. Looking up the rest from reference TRBV7-2 and TRBJ2-2 gives the full variable domain: GAGVSQSPSNKVTEKGKDVELRCDPISGHTALYWYRQSLGQGLEFLIYFQGNSAPDKSGLPSDRFSAERTGGSVSTLTIQRTQQEDSAVYLCASIPGTGNPGELFFGEGSRLTVL.

The chain is built from TRBV24-1 and TRBJ2-2, with 10 bases that match TRBD2. The ends lost 4 bases at V and 5 bases at J; junction bases unmatched: 12. Germline CDR1 KGHDR, CDR2 SFDVKD. The CDR3 consists of 18 residues. The CDR3 spells CATSEGLAGGLGTGELFF. Written as DNA, the CDR3 is TGTGCCACCAGTGAAGGATTAGCGGGAGGCCTAGGGACCGGGGAGCTGTTTTTT.

The V gene is TRBV19, the J gene TRBJ2-7, with D perhaps matching TRBD2 (6 bases). The CDR3 totals 14 residues. V lost 11 bases, J lost 2 bases, and 19 bases lay in between. Looked up from germline, CDR1 is LNHDA and CDR2 is SQIVND (reference sequence). The CDR3 protein is CARGSGSTPYEQYF. The CDR3 coding sequence is TGTGCCCGGGGGAGCGGGTCTACCCCCTACGAGCAGTACTTC. Looking up the rest from reference TRBV19 and TRBJ2-7 gives the full variable domain: DGGITQSPKYLFRKEGQNVTLSCEQNLNHDAMYWYRQDPGQGLRLIYYSQIVNDFQKGDIAEGYSVSREKKESFPLTVTSAQKNPTAFYLCARGSGSTPYEQYFGPGTRLTVT.

This clone was found a few times. The chain carries TRBV18 and TRBJ1-3; D possibly corresponds to TRBD1 (5 bases). V was trimmed by 6 bases and J by 0 bases, leaving 9 bases between them. This CDR3 has 14 amino acids. Germline CDR1 is KGHSH and CDR2 is LQKENI. The CDR3 here is CASSQGGSGNTIYF. As DNA, the CDR3 is TGTGCCAGCTCGCAGGGAGGCTCTGGAAACACCATATATTTT.